This T cell receptor beta chain was retrieved from a study of T cell clonotyping in hematopoietic cell transplantation. Study observations and caveats: At the given depth, recipient repertoires were over 97% de novo clonotypes. Pathologically expanded recipient clonotypes increased progressively from day 30 to day 180 as diversity fell. CD4 and CD8 repertoire contributions could not be separated without sorting.

Remarks on this clone: Its antigen is unknown.

The CDR3 has 16 amino acids. Germline values: CDR1 SGHNT, CDR2 YYREEE (reference sequence). V was clipped by 2 bases and J by 4 bases; unmatched bases: 7. The protocol was immunoSEQ multiplex PCR, while the TCRdb copy is restricted to in-frame clones and leaves out a portion. The repertoire holds about 36,000 clones, 88% seen once, with 1.5% to 2% in the top ten. The chain links TRBV5-4 to TRBJ1-4; TRBD1 aligns across 8 bases. This clonotype originated in a woman in her 40s in good health. Some clones in this sample may be carry-over from other donors' samples. Material: peripheral blood mononuclear cells. The CDR3 nucleotides read TGTGCCAGCAGCTTTGTGGGGACAGGATTTAATGAAAAACTGTTTTTT. It yields the protein CASSFVGTGFNEKLFF. The whole variable domain, remainder taken from reference TRBV5-4 and TRBJ1-4, is ETGVTQSPTHLIKTRGQQVTLRCSSQSGHNTVSWYQQALGQGPQFIFQYYREEENGRGNFPPRFSGLQFPNYSSELNVNALELDDSALYLCASSFVGTGFNEKLFFGSGTQLSVL.